This TCR beta chain was sequenced during a study of blood T cell repertoires in COVID-19. The assay was immunoSEQ multiplex PCR, and TCRdb's table has in-frame clones only and misses some. The sample holds some 150,000 clones, 75% to 90% seen once. V lost 3 bases and J 4 bases, leaving 13 bases between the germline ends. Germline CDR1 is MNHEY and CDR2 is SMNVEV (reference sequence). The CDR3 extends over 14 amino acids. V usage is TRBV27 and J usage is TRBJ2-7; tentative D call: TRBD2 (7 bases). The TCR comes from a woman aged 65 to 85 with acute or convalescent COVID-19. The sample was peripheral blood. The CDR3 here is CASSFGGPAYEQYF. CDR3 DNA sequence: TGTGCCAGCAGTTTCGGGGGGCCGGCGTACGAGCAGTACTTC.